The sequence of this TCR beta chain was determined in a study of cytomegalovirus exposure and HLA in healthy donors. PCR primers comprised 60 Vbeta and 13 Jbeta primers. The table came from immunoSEQ multiplex PCR; TCRdb's copy has only in-frame clones and leaves some out. The table has 150,000 to 200,000 clones, just over 75% seen once. The ends lost 2 bases at V and 3 bases at J; junction bases unmatched: 4. CDR3 length: 15 amino acids. Germline V gene data show CDR1 as SGDLS and CDR2 as YYNGEE. V usage is TRBV9 and J usage is TRBJ2-3; TRBD2 matches 9 bases. Source material: PBMCs. This TCR was recovered from a woman aged 25 to 39 in good health and CMV-seropositive. The DNA for the CDR3 is TGTGCCAGCAGCGTTAGCGGGAGTCGAACAGATACGCAGTATTTT. It translates to CASSVSGSRTDTQYF.